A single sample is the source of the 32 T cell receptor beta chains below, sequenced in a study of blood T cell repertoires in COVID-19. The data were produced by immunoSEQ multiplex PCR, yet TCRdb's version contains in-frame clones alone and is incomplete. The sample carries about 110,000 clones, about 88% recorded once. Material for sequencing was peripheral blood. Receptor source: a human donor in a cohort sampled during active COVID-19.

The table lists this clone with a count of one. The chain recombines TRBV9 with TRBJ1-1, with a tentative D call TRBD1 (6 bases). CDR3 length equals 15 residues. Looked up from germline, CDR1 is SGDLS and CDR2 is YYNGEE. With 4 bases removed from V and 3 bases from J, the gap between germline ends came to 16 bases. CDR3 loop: CASSPWTAKDTEAFF. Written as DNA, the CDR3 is TGTGCCAGCAGCCCATGGACAGCTAAGGACACTGAAGCTTTCTTT.

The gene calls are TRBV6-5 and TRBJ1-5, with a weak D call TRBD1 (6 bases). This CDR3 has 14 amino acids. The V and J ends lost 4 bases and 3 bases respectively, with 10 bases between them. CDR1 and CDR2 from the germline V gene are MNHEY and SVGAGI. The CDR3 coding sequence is TGTGCCAGCAGTTCCACAGGGCCCAATCAGCCCCAGCATTTT. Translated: CASSSTGPNQPQHF.

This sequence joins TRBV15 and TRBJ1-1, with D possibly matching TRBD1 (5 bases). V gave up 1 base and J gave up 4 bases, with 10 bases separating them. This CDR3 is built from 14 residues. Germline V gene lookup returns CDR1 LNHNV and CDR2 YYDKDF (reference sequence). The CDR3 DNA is TGTGCCACCAGCAGAGCCAGGGTAGGCACTGAAGCTTTCTTT. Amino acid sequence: CATSRARVGTEAFF.

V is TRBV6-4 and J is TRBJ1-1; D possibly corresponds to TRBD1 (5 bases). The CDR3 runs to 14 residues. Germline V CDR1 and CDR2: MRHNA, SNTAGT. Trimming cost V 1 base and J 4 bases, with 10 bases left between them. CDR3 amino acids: CASSDLAGSTEAFF. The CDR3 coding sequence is TGTGCCAGCAGTGACTTAGCAGGGTCCACTGAAGCTTTCTTT.

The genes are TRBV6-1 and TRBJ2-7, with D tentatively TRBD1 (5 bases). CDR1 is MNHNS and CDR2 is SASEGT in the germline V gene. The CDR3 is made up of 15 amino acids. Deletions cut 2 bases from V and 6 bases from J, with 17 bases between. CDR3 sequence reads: CASSEFSQGHREQYF. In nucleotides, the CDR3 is TGTGCCAGCAGTGAATTTAGCCAGGGCCACCGCGAGCAGTACTTC.

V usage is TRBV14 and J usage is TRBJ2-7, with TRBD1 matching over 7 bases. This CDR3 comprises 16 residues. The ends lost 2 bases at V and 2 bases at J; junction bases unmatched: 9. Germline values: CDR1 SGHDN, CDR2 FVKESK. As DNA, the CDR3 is TGTGCCAGCAGCCAATTCTACAGGGGACCTACCTACGAGCAGTACTTC. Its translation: CASSQFYRGPTYEQYF.

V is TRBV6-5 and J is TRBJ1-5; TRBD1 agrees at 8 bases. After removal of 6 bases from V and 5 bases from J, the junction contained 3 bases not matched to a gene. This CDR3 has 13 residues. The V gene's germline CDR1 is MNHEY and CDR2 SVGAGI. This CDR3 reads CASSLQGDQPQHF. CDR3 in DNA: TGTGCCAGCAGCCTACAGGGGGATCAGCCCCAGCATTTT.

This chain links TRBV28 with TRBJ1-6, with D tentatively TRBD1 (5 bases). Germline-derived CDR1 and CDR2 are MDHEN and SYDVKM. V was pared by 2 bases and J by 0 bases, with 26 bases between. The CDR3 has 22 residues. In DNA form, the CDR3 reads TGTGCCAGCAGTTTAAAGGGTGTAGGAGGGGACGGCCTAGGCTCCTATAATTCACCCCTCCACTTT. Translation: CASSLKGVGGDGLGSYNSPLHF.

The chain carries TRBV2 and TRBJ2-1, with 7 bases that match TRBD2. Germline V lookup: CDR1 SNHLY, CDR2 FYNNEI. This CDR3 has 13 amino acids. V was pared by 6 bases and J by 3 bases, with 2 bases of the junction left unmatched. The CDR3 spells CASSWGGYNEQFF. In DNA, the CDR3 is TGTGCCAGCAGCTGGGGGGGCTACAATGAGCAGTTCTTC. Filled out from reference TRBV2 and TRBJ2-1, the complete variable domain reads EPEVTQTPSHQVTQMGQEVILRCVPISNHLYFYWYRQILGQKVEFLVSFYNNEISEKSEIFDDQFSVERPDGSNFTLKIRSTKLEDSAMYFCASSWGGYNEQFFGPGTRLTVL.

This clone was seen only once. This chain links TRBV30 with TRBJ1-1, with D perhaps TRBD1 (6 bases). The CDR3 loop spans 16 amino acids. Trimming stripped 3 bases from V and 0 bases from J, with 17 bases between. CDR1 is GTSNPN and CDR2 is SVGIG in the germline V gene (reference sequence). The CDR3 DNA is TGTGCCTGGAGAGGGGCCGGGGGGCTCATGAACACTGAAGCTTTCTTT. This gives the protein CAWRGAGGLMNTEAFF.

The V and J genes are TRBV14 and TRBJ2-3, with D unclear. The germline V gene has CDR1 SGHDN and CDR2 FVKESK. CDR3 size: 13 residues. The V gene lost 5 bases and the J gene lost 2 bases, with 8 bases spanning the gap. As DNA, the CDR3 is TGTGCCAGCAGCAAACGGGTCACAGATACGCAGTATTTT. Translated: CASSKRVTDTQYF.

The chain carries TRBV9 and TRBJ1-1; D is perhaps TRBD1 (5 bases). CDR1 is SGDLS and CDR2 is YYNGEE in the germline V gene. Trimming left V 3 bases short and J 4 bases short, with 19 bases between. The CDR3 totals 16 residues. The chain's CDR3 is CASSAAPGQGPTEAFF. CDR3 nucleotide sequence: TGTGCCAGCAGCGCCGCTCCGGGTCAGGGCCCCACTGAAGCTTTCTTT.

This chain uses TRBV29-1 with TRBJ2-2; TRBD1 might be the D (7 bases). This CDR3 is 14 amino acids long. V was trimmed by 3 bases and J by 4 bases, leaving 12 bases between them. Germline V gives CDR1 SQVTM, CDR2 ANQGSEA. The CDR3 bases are TGCAGCGTTGAGGAGGGGGCGAGCACCGGGGAGCTGTTTTTT. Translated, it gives CSVEEGASTGELFF.

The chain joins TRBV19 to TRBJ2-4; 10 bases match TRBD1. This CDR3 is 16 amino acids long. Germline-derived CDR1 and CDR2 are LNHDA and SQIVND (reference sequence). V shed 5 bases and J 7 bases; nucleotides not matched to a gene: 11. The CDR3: CASSARTGGGGNIQYF. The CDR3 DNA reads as TGTGCCAGTAGTGCCCGGACAGGGGGTGGAGGTAACATTCAGTACTTC.

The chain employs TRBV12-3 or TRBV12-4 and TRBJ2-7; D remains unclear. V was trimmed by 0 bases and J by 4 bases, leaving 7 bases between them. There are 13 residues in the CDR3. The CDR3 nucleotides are TGTGCCAGCAGTTTAGCGACGGGTTACGAGCAGTACTTC. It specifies CASSLATGYEQYF.

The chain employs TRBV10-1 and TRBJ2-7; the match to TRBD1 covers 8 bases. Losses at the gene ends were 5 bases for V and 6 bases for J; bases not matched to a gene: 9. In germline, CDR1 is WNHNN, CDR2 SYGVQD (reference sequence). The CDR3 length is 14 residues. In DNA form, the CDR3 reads TGCGCCAGCAGTAGGCCAGGGGGCATGGGCGAGCAGTACTTC. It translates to CASSRPGGMGEQYF.

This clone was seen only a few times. Written as DNA, the CDR3 is TGCGCCAGCAGCCAGCCTCGACAGAACAATGAGCAGTTCTTC. Its translation is CASSQPRQNNEQFF. The chain joins TRBV4-1 to TRBJ2-1, with D perhaps matching TRBD1 (5 bases). Trimming took 3 bases from V and 5 from J, leaving 11 bases between them. CDR1 MGHRA and CDR2 YSYEKL come from the germline V gene. CDR3 length: 14 amino acids.

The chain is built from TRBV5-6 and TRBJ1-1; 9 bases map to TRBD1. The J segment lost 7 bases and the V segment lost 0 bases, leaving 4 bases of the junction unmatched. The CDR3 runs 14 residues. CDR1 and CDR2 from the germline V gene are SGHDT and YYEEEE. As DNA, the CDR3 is TGTGCCAGCAGCTTGGGGGACAGGGTTTATGAAGCTTTCTTT. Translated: CASSLGDRVYEAFF.

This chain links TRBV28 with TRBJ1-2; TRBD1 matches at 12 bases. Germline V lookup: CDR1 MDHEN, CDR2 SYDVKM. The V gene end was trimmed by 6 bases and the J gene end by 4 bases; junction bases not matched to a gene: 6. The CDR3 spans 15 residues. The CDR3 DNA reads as TGTGCCAGCAGACCGGGACAGGGGGCAGGCTATGGCTACACCTTC. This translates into CASRPGQGAGYGYTF.

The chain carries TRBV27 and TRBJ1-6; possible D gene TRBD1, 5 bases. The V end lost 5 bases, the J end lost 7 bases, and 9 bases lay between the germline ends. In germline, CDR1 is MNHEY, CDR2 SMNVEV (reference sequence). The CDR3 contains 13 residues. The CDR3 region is CASSRQSNSPLHF. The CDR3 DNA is TGTGCCAGCAGTAGACAGAGCAATTCACCCCTCCACTTT.

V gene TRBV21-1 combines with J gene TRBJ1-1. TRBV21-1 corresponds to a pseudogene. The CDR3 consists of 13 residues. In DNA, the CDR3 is TGTGCCAGCAGCAACGGGGGGGACACTGAAGCTTTCTTT. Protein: CASSNGGDTEAFF.

CDR3 residues: CASRGGSGEKLFF. For the CDR3, the DNA is TGTGCCAGCAGGGGGGGAAGCGGTGAAAAACTGTTTTTT. V is TRBV12-3 or TRBV12-4 and J is TRBJ1-4, with D tentatively TRBD1 (5 bases). This CDR3 comprises 13 residues. The V end was cut by 6 bases, the J end by 7 bases, with 12 bases between.

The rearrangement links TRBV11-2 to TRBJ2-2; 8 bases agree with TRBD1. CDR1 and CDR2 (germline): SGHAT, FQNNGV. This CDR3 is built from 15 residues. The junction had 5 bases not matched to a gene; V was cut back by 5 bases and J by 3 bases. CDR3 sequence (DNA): TGTGCCAGCAGCCCCGGGACAGGCTACACCGGGGAGCTGTTTTTT. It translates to CASSPGTGYTGELFF. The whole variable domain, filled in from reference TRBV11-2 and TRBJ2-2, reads EAGVAQSPRYKIIEKRQSVAFWCNPISGHATLYWYQQILGQGPKLLIQFQNNGVVDDSQLPKDRFSAERLKGVDSTLKIQPAKLEDSAVYLCASSPGTGYTGELFFGEGSRLTVL.

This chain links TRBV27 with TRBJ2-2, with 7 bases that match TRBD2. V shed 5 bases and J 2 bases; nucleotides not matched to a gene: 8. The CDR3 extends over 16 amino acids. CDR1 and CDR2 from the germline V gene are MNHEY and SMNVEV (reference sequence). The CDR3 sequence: CASSPKGLINTGELFF. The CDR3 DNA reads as TGTGCCAGCAGTCCGAAGGGACTAATAAACACCGGGGAGCTGTTTTTT.

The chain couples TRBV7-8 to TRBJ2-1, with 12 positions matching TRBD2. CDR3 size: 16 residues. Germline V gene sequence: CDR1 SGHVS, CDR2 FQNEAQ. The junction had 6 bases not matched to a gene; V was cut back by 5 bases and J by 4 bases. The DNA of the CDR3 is TGTGCCAGCAGCCGGACTAGCGGGACTTTATACAATGAGCAGTTCTTC. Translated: CASSRTSGTLYNEQFF.

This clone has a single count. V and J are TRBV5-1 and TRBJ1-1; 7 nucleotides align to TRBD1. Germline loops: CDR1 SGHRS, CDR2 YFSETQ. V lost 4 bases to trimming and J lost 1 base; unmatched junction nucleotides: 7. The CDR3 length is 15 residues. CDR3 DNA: TGCGCCAGCAGCGTGCGACAGGGACCGAACACTGAAGCTTTCTTT. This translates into CASSVRQGPNTEAFF.

The CDR3 nucleotides read TGTGCCAGCAGCGTTCAACAGGGTGTGCCCTCCAATGAGCAGTTCTTC. Translation: CASSVQQGVPSNEQFF. The chain is built from TRBV7-3 and TRBJ2-1, with D perhaps matching TRBD1 (6 bases). The CDR3 has 16 residues. Germline CDR1 and CDR2: SGHTA and FQGTGA. V dropped 5 bases and J dropped 6 bases, with 20 bases sitting between them.

The CDR3: CASSPNSGQDYNEKLFF. The CDR3 DNA follows: TGTGCCAGCTCACCGAATTCCGGACAGGACTATAATGAAAAACTGTTTTTT. The V gene is TRBV18, the J gene TRBJ1-4, with TRBD1 identical over 7 bases. The CDR3 loop spans 17 amino acids. The V and J ends lost 3 bases and 4 bases, in that order; junction bases with no gene match: 11. Looked up from germline, CDR1 is KGHSH and CDR2 is LQKENI.

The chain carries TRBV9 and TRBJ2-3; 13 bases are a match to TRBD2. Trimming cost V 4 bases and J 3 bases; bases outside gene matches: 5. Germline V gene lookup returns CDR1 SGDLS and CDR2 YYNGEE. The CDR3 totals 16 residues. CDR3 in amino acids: CASSHQLAGGTDTQYF. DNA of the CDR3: TGTGCCAGCAGCCACCAACTAGCGGGGGGGACAGATACGCAGTATTTT.

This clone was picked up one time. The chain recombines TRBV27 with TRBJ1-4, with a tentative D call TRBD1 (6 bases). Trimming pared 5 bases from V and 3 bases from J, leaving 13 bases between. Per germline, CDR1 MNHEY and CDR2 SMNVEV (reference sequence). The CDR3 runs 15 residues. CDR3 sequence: CASSPTGHSNEKLFF. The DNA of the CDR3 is TGTGCCAGCAGTCCGACGGGACACTCTAATGAAAAACTGTTTTTT.

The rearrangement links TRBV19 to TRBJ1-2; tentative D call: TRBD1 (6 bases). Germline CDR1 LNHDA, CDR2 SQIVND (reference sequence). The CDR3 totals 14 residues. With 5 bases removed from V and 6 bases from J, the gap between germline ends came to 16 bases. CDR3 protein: CASSASGTSNGYTF. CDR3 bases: TGTGCCAGTAGTGCTTCCGGGACATCAAATGGCTACACCTTC.

CDR3 amino acids: CASSFERYSPLHF. CDR3 sequence (DNA): TGTGCCAGCAGCTTTGAGAGGTATTCACCCCTCCACTTT. The rearrangement uses TRBV11-2 and TRBJ1-6; D is undetermined. The germline CDR1 and CDR2 sequences are SGHAT and FQNNGV. CDR3 length: 13 residues. Trimming removed 3 bases from V and 8 bases from J, with 8 bases in between. Combining the CDR3 with reference TRBV11-2 and TRBJ1-6 gives the whole variable domain EAGVAQSPRYKIIEKRQSVAFWCNPISGHATLYWYQQILGQGPKLLIQFQNNGVVDDSQLPKDRFSAERLKGVDSTLKIQPAKLEDSAVYLCASSFERYSPLHFGNGTRLTVT.